These 20 T cell receptor beta chains were all obtained from the same sample, sequenced in a study of graft-versus-host responses after intestinal transplantation. These receptors are not linked to any known antigen. Sequenced by immunoSEQ multiplex PCR; TCRdb stores in-frame clones only, minus some. The sample shows 75,000 to 100,000 clones, 75% to 95% of them seen only once. The sequencing used unstimulated CD4+ T cells sorted from spleen or lymph node cells, collected before transplant. Every receptor here comes from a human donor who was the organ donor for an intestinal transplant.

This chain links TRBV7-2 with TRBJ2-7, with TRBD1 as a possible D gene (7 bases). Between the trimmed V and J ends, which lost 0 bases and 0 bases, there was a span of 9 bases. CDR3 length: 15 residues. Germline lookup yields CDR1 SGHTA and CDR2 FQGNSA. CDR3 protein: CASSLAQGGSYEQYF. The CDR3 DNA follows: TGTGCCAGCAGCTTAGCTCAGGGGGGCTCCTACGAGCAGTACTTC.

The J gene is TRBJ1-5, the V gene TRBV19; the match to TRBD1 covers 7 bases. The germline V gene encodes CDR1 LNHDA and CDR2 SQIVND (reference sequence). The CDR3 consists of 17 residues. The V gene end was trimmed by 4 bases and the J gene end by 0 bases; junction bases not matched to a gene: 9. The CDR3 here is CASSTSWDRYSNQPQHF. The CDR3 nucleotides are TGTGCCAGTAGTACCTCTTGGGACAGATATAGCAATCAGCCCCAGCATTTT.

CDR3 nucleotides: TGTGCCAGCAGCGTAGCGGGACAGGGGAATTCACCCCTCCACTTT. Its protein product is CASSVAGQGNSPLHF. The chain couples TRBV9 to TRBJ1-6; 10 bases align to TRBD1. There are 15 residues in the CDR3. The V gene end was trimmed by 0 bases and the J gene end by 7 bases; junction bases not matched to a gene: 1. Germline V gene data show CDR1 as SGDLS and CDR2 as YYNGEE. The full variable domain, with the rest looked up from reference TRBV9 and TRBJ1-6, is DSGVTQTPKHLITATGQRVTLRCSPRSGDLSVYWYQQSLDQGLQFLIQYYNGEERAKGNILERFSAQQFPDLHSELNLSSLELGDSALYFCASSVAGQGNSPLHFGNGTRLTVT.

J is TRBJ1-4 and V is TRBV25-1; TRBD1 might be the D (5 bases). The CDR3 is 14 residues long. The germline V and J ends were trimmed by 2 bases and 5 bases, with 9 bases remaining between them. Per germline, CDR1 MGHDK and CDR2 SYGVNS. The CDR3: CASSEPRVNEKLFF. The CDR3 region has the DNA TGTGCCAGCAGTGAACCCAGGGTCAATGAAAAACTGTTTTTT. The variable domain in full, completed from reference TRBV25-1 and TRBJ1-4, reads EADIYQTPRYLVIGTGKKITLECSQTMGHDKMYWYQQDPGMELHLIHYSYGVNSTEKGDLSSESTVSRIRTEHFPLTLESARPSHTSQYLCASSEPRVNEKLFFGSGTQLSVL.

V gene TRBV30 combines with J gene TRBJ1-4; D unresolved. The CDR3 has 14 residues. Germline V gene lookup returns CDR1 GTSNPN and CDR2 SVGIG (reference sequence). Trimming removed 0 bases from V and 5 bases from J, with 10 bases in between. CDR3 protein: CAWSVPGGNEKLFF. In nucleotides, the CDR3 is TGTGCCTGGAGTGTACCCGGAGGAAATGAAAAACTGTTTTTT.

The chain employs TRBV11-2 and TRBJ2-1; the D gene is possibly TRBD2 (6 bases). The germline gives CDR1 SGHAT, CDR2 FQNNGV. The CDR3 extends over 13 amino acids. Trimming stripped 0 bases from V and 9 bases from J, with 9 bases between. For the CDR3, the DNA is TGTGCCAGCAGCTTAGAGGGGGGAGGTGAGCAGTTCTTC. Translating it yields CASSLEGGGEQFF.

The rearrangement links TRBV19 to TRBJ2-6, with a tentative D call TRBD2 (5 bases). In germline, CDR1 is LNHDA, CDR2 SQIVND (reference sequence). There are 14 residues in the CDR3. Trimming took 7 bases from V and 2 from J, leaving 9 bases between them. The CDR3 nucleotides are TGTGCCAGTATCGGGGTTACTGGGGCCAACGTCCTGACTTTC. Amino acids: CASIGVTGANVLTF.

This clone was observed a single time. The chain couples TRBV7-9 to TRBJ1-2, with a possible D match to TRBD1 (6 bases). Trimming removed 3 bases at V and 8 bases at J, with 13 bases between. Germline assignment: CDR1 SEHNR and CDR2 FQNEAQ (reference sequence). This CDR3 has 13 amino acids. The CDR3 DNA reads as TGTGCCAGCAGCTTCACAGGGAAGGAGGGCTACACCTTC. It codes for CASSFTGKEGYTF.

V is TRBV7-9 and J is TRBJ1-1; D is ambiguous. Trimming stripped 5 bases from V and 1 base from J, with 11 bases between. The CDR3 spans 14 residues. Germline V gene data show CDR1 as SEHNR and CDR2 as FQNEAQ (reference sequence). CDR3 DNA: TGTGCCAGCAGCCGGACGGAGGAGAACACTGAAGCTTTCTTT. Residues: CASSRTEENTEAFF.

The chain is built from TRBV9 and TRBJ2-7, with D possibly being TRBD2 (5 bases). Germline V gene sequence: CDR1 SGDLS, CDR2 YYNGEE. This CDR3 has 17 residues. Trimming left V 0 bases short and J 5 bases short, with 21 bases between. CDR3 in amino acids: CASSVAVGQASLHEQYF. CDR3 coding DNA: TGTGCCAGCAGCGTAGCCGTTGGCCAGGCTAGCCTCCACGAGCAGTACTTC.

The chain carries TRBV6-6 and TRBJ2-7; 9 bases agree with TRBD1. The CDR3 totals 16 residues. V gave up 5 bases and J gave up 4 bases; unmatched junction bases: 12. Germline V gives CDR1 MNHNY, CDR2 SVGAGI (reference sequence). The CDR3 region has the DNA TGTGCCAGCAGTCCTTACCGGGACAGGGATCCTTACGAGCAGTACTTC. Protein sequence: CASSPYRDRDPYEQYF.

This chain joins TRBV5-6 and TRBJ1-4; 8 positions agree with TRBD1. From germline, CDR1 is SGHDT and CDR2 YYEEEE. The V segment lost 0 bases and the J segment 8 bases; nucleotides outside the gene matches: 6. This CDR3 region has 15 residues. CDR3 DNA sequence: TGTGCCAGCAGCTTGGGACAGGGGTTCCGAGAAAAACTGTTTTTT. Its translation is CASSLGQGFREKLFF.

The chain links TRBV15 to TRBJ2-3; 12 nucleotides align to TRBD2. V lost 6 bases, J lost 4 bases, and 2 bases stayed unmatched. The CDR3 covers 14 residues. Germline V CDR1 and CDR2: LNHNV, YYDKDF (reference sequence). The CDR3, as DNA: TGTGCCACCAGGACTAGCGGGGGAGCAGATACGCAGTATTTT. The encoded protein is CATRTSGGADTQYF.

This chain connects TRBV4-2 to TRBJ2-7; 8 bases map to TRBD1. The CDR3 covers 16 residues. The J segment lost 0 bases and the V segment lost 0 bases, leaving 4 bases of the junction unmatched. Per the germline V gene, CDR1 is LGHNA and CDR2 is YNFKEQ. The CDR3 DNA sequence: TGTGCCAGCAGCCAAGACGGGACAGGCTCCTCCTACGAGCAGTACTTC. Translated: CASSQDGTGSSYEQYF.

This clone was detected only a few times. This sequence joins TRBV28 and TRBJ1-1; D remains ambiguous. V was cut by 3 bases and J by 2 bases, with 10 bases left in between. Germline lookup yields CDR1 MDHEN and CDR2 SYDVKM. The CDR3 has 14 amino acids. The CDR3 region has the DNA TGTGCCAGCAGTTTGGGCCTACCAAACACTGAAGCTTTCTTT. Amino acid sequence: CASSLGLPNTEAFF.

A few counts support this clone. J is TRBJ1-1 and V is TRBV4-1; D is unresolved. Trimming shortened V by 4 bases and J by 2 bases, and 14 bases separated the two germline ends. The germline V gene has CDR1 MGHRA and CDR2 YSYEKL. CDR3 size: 15 residues. CDR3 protein: CASSPWRGRNTEAFF. CDR3 nucleotide sequence: TGCGCCAGCAGCCCTTGGAGAGGGAGAAACACTGAAGCTTTCTTT.

The chain recombines TRBV5-1 with TRBJ1-4; maybe TRBD1 (6 bases). The CDR3 consists of 16 residues. V dropped 0 bases and J dropped 5 bases, with 14 bases sitting between them. Germline values: CDR1 SGHRS, CDR2 YFSETQ. CDR3 coding DNA: TGCGCCAGCAGCTTGGCCCGTGAGGGGACAAATGAAAAACTGTTTTTT. Translated: CASSLAREGTNEKLFF.

The V and J genes are TRBV4-2 and TRBJ1-5, with 9 bases lining up with TRBD1. V lost 3 bases and J lost 5; bases outside the gene matches: 8. Germline V gene lookup returns CDR1 LGHNA and CDR2 YNFKEQ. This CDR3 is built from 16 residues. The CDR3 region has the DNA TGTGCCAGCAGCCAGGAAACAGGGGGCTGGGATCAGCCCCAGCATTTT. It specifies CASSQETGGWDQPQHF.

To note about this clone: Other DNA sequences in this sample translate to the same CDR3. The chain employs TRBV7-3 and TRBJ1-6; unclear D gene. Germline-derived CDR1 and CDR2 are SGHTA and FQGTGA. V lost 0 bases and J 8 bases, leaving 11 bases between the germline ends. The CDR3 length is 15 residues. In DNA form, the CDR3 reads TGTGCCAGCAGCTTAACGCCACGAGGTGATTCACCCCTCCACTTT. As protein: CASSLTPRGDSPLHF.

The CDR3 DNA is TGTGCCAGCAGCTTAACAGGGTGGAATGAAAAACTGTTTTTT. Protein product: CASSLTGWNEKLFF. The chain carries TRBV7-2 and TRBJ1-4, with D possibly TRBD1 on 6 matching bases. Per germline, CDR1 SGHTA and CDR2 FQGNSA. The CDR3 totals 14 residues. V shed 2 bases and J shed 5 bases, with 9 bases lying between them.